A selection of T cell receptor beta chains follows, all from one sample in a study of T cells after yellow fever vaccination. TCRdb re-analysed the 5' RACE reads in MiXCR, keeping a single row per CDR3 protein. The sample comprises 350,000 to 450,000 distinct CDR3 sequences, roughly a sixth of which are singletons, and 15% to 20% rests with the top ten. This specimen consisted of PBMCs, obtained before the yellow fever booster vaccination. These receptors came from a man aged 18 to 29 who received the YFV17D yellow fever vaccine. CDR3s include the opening cysteine and the closing phenylalanine or tryptophan. Each record gives: clone size, J gene, V gene, D gene, CDR3 length, CDR3 protein, CDR3 DNA. A D gene is named only where the DNA matches it firmly. A clone size is listed for some rows: how often the clone was seen (once, few, many), or a class if it is expanded.

>many|TRBJ1-2|TRBV5-1|.|14
CASSLGQGGYGYTF
TGTGCCAGCAGTTTAGGGCAGGGAGGGTATGGCTACACCTTC
>.|TRBJ2-1|TRBV12-3/TRBV12-4|TRBD2|15
CASSLRSGRNNEQFF
TGTGCCAGCAGTTTGCGTAGCGGGAGAAACAATGAGCAGTTCTTC
>many|TRBJ2-1|TRBV7-2|TRBD2|11
CASSFLAVLFF
TGTGCCAGCAGCTTTCTAGCGGTATTGTTCTTC
>few|TRBJ2-6|TRBV5-1|.|15
CASSSRGPGANVLTF
TGCGCCAGCAGCAGCAGGGGCCCTGGGGCCAACGTCCTGACTTTC
>.|TRBJ2-4|TRBV6-2/TRBV6-3|TRBD1|15
CASRTDRGVKNIQYF
TGTGCCAGCAGAACCGACAGGGGAGTCAAAAACATTCAGTACTTC
>.|TRBJ1-2|TRBV11-2|TRBD1|17
CASSLDPTGAGLYGYTF
TGTGCCAGCAGCTTAGACCCCACAGGGGCAGGTCTCTATGGCTACACCTTC
>few|TRBJ2-3|TRBV4-1|TRBD1|13
CASSLQGGNTQYF
TGCGCCAGCAGCTTACAGGGGGGAAATACGCAGTATTTT
>.|TRBJ1-6|TRBV7-9|.|13
CASSQQIGSPLHF
TGTGCCAGCAGCCAACAGATCGGCTCACCCCTCCACTTT
>.|TRBJ2-4|TRBV20-1|.|15
CSATKGEGAKNIQYF
TGCAGTGCTACAAAAGGGGAAGGGGCCAAAAACATTCAGTACTTC
>many|TRBJ2-1|TRBV5-1|.|11
CASSFDNEQFF
TGTGCCAGCAGTTTTGACAATGAGCAGTTCTTC
>few|TRBJ2-7|TRBV4-1|TRBD1|14
CASSLWTGGYEQYF
TGCGCCAGCAGCCTCTGGACAGGGGGGTACGAGCAGTACTTC
>few|TRBJ2-5|TRBV7-2|.|16
CASSARPQGLQETQYF
TGTGCCAGCAGCGCCCGTCCCCAGGGGTTGCAGGAGACCCAGTACTTC
>.|TRBJ2-4|TRBV29-1|.|15
CSVVKGTGLRDIQYF
TGCAGCGTGGTTAAGGGTACAGGGCTCCGGGACATTCAGTACTTC
>.|TRBJ1-1|TRBV5-4|TRBD1|15
CASSVDRDGNTEAFF
TGTGCCAGCAGCGTCGACAGGGACGGGAACACTGAAGCTTTCTTT
>.|TRBJ2-5|TRBV7-9|.|15
CASSFGRTTQETQYF
TGTGCCAGCAGCTTTGGACGGACTACTCAAGAGACCCAGTACTTC
>few|TRBJ1-4|TRBV20-1|TRBD1|13
CSAAQGGGEKVFF
TGCAGTGCTGCACAGGGGGGGGGTGAAAAGGTGTTTTTT
>few|TRBJ1-4|TRBV20-1|TRBD1|13
CSTQDRGLEKLFF
TGCAGTACACAAGACAGGGGGCTCGAAAAACTGTTTTTT